This TCR beta chain was recovered during a study of T cell responses to AZD1222 COVID-19 vaccine. Study-level findings and limits: When two AZD1222 doses had been given, Spike-specific TCR breadth and depth rose.

Trimming cost V 6 bases and J 4 bases, with 16 bases left between them. Germline V gene sequence: CDR1 KGHDR, CDR2 SFDVKD. CDR3 length: 15 residues. Clones were sequenced by immunoSEQ multiplex PCR, and TCRdb holds only the in-frame ones, with some missing. This table has about 97,000 clones, roughly nine tenths appearing once. On this clone: The antigen is unknown.

This TCR was recovered from an adult in good health. The material sequenced was peripheral blood, taken on day 0 of AZD1222 vaccination. V is TRBV24-1 and J is TRBJ2-3; the D gene is possibly TRBD1 (8 bases). DNA of the CDR3: TGTGCCACCAGTCCACGACAGGGGAGGGCAGATACGCAGTATTTT. It encodes CATSPRQGRADTQYF.